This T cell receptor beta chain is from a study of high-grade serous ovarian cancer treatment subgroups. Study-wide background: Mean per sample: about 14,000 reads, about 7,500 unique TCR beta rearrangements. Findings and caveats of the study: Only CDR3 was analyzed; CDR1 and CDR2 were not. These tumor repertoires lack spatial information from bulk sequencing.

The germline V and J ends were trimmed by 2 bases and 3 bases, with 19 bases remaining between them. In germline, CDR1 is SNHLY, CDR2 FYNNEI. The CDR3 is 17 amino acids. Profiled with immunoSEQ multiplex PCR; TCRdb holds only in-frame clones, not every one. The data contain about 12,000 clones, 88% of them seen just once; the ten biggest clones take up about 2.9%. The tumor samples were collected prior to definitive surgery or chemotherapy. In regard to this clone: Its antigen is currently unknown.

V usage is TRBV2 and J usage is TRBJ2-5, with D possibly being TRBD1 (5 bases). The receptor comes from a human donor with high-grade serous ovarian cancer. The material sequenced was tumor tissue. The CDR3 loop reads CASSELDVWQGEETQYF. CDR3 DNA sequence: TGTGCCAGCAGTGAATTAGACGTATGGCAGGGTGAAGAGACCCAGTACTTC.